These 21 T cell receptor beta chains originate from one sample sequenced in a study of post-analysis software for immune sequencing data. Built from TCR beta cDNA, the libraries had unique molecular identifiers in them. TCRdb reprocessed the PCR reads with MiXCR, giving one entry per CDR3 protein. Among a few hundred thousand distinct CDR3 sequences listed, 39% were seen once. The study's findings and limits: Controls showed lower frequencies than patients for several TRBV segments, and TRBV5-6, TRBV5-1 and TRBV20-1 were among these.

For these TCRs, the target antigens are not known. The sample was blood. These receptors came from a girl between 2 and 10 years old with multiple sclerosis.

In its sample, this clonotype was seen a few times. The genes are TRBV12-3 or TRBV12-4 and TRBJ1-6; possibly TRBD1 for D (5 bases). Trimming removed 6 bases at V and 9 bases at J, with 24 bases between. The CDR3 extends over 17 amino acids. The CDR3, as DNA: TGTGCCAGCAGCCCGAGGTCGGGGCCAGGATTGGGTTCACCCCTCCACTTT. Encoded protein: CASSPRSGPGLGSPLHF.

This clonotype was observed once. J is TRBJ1-5 and V is TRBV7-2; a weak D match, TRBD1 (5 bases). The CDR3 contains 17 residues. Trimming left V 3 bases short and J 2 bases short, with 17 bases between. CDR1 and CDR2 (germline): SGHTA, FQGNSA. The CDR3 spells CASSFVGWGAGNQPQHF. Written as DNA, the CDR3 is TGTGCCAGCAGCTTCGTGGGGTGGGGCGCGGGCAATCAGCCCCAGCATTTT.

The sample holds a few counts of this clonotype. V gene TRBV7-2 combines with J gene TRBJ1-2, with 8 bases that match TRBD1. The V and J ends lost 3 bases and 3 bases, in that order; junction bases with no gene match: 3. From germline, CDR1 is SGHTA and CDR2 FQGNSA. The CDR3 sequence is 14 residues long. For the CDR3, the DNA is TGTGCCAGCAGCTTCAAGACAGGGGACTATGGCTACACCTTC. This gives the protein CASSFKTGDYGYTF.

The rearrangement uses TRBV6-6 and TRBJ1-6, with 8 bases lining up with TRBD1. The CDR3 runs 14 residues. J was trimmed by 6 bases and V by 5 bases; bases with no gene match: 3. From germline, CDR1 is MNHNY and CDR2 SVGAGI (reference sequence). CDR3 sequence reads: CASSTDRGNSPLHF. CDR3 DNA sequence: TGTGCCAGCAGTACTGACAGGGGTAATTCACCCCTCCACTTT.

About this clonotype itself: Sequence at one end of the junction differs from germline and may be a read error. The chain joins TRBV7-3 to TRBJ2-1; 10 bases are a match to TRBD1. The CDR3 totals 16 residues. Per germline, CDR1 SGHTA and CDR2 FQGTGA. The CDR3 DNA reads as TGTGCCAGCAGCCTCCGGGACAGGGGATCTGACAATGGGCAGTTCTTC. Amino acid sequence: CASSLRDRGSDNGQFF.

This clonotype was picked up a small number of times. The chain combines TRBV7-8 with TRBJ2-1; D not certain. From germline, CDR1 is SGHVS and CDR2 FQNEAQ. The V gene lost 0 bases and the J gene lost 4 bases, with 13 bases spanning the gap. CDR3 length: 16 residues. CDR3 coding DNA: TGTGCCAGCAGCTTAGCCTGGCCTTCTGGGTACAATGAGCAGTTCTTC. Translated: CASSLAWPSGYNEQFF.

The genes are TRBV28 and TRBJ1-4; TRBD1 aligns across 8 bases. From germline, CDR1 is MDHEN and CDR2 SYDVKM. V lost 3 bases and J lost 0; bases outside the gene matches: 15. The CDR3 covers 20 residues. The CDR3 loop is CASSFRSRDRSTPTNEKLFF. The CDR3 bases are TGTGCCAGCAGTTTTCGATCCCGGGACAGGAGTACTCCAACTAATGAAAAACTGTTTTTT.

CDR3 amino acids: CASSSGSSYEQFF. The CDR3 nucleotides read TGTGCCAGCAGTTCTGGCAGCTCCTACGAGCAGTTCTTC. The chain employs TRBV6-5 and TRBJ2-1; D not certain. Trimming pared 4 bases from V and 10 bases from J, leaving 14 bases between. Germline V gives CDR1 MNHEY, CDR2 SVGAGI. The CDR3 consists of 13 residues.

This clonotype was seen at least ten times. The rearrangement links TRBV20-1 to TRBJ2-7; the D gene is possibly TRBD1 (6 bases). This CDR3 region has 16 residues. Trimming shortened V by 1 base and J by 2 bases, and 18 bases separated the two germline ends. Germline-derived CDR1 and CDR2 are DFQATT and SNEGSKA (reference sequence). The chain's CDR3 is CSARVRSLGAAYEQYF. The CDR3 DNA sequence: TGCAGTGCTAGAGTTCGCTCGCTGGGGGCAGCCTACGAGCAGTACTTC.

This clonotype was counted between two and nine times. The rearrangement joins TRBV12-3 or TRBV12-4 to TRBJ2-1, with a weak D call TRBD1 (5 bases). Trimming stripped 0 bases from V and 3 bases from J, with 12 bases between. This CDR3 contains 16 residues. The CDR3 spells CASSLAIPRDYNEQFF. The CDR3 DNA reads TGTGCCAGCAGTTTAGCAATTCCCAGGGACTACAATGAGCAGTTCTTC.

J is TRBJ1-2 and V is TRBV7-2; 7 positions agree with TRBD1. This CDR3 spans 14 amino acids. The J segment lost 2 bases and the V segment lost 4 bases, leaving 4 bases of the junction unmatched. CDR1 and CDR2 from the germline V gene are SGHTA and FQGNSA. The CDR3 DNA reads TGTGCCAGCAGCTCAGCGACAGGGAACTATGGCTACACCTTC. It translates to CASSSATGNYGYTF.

This clonotype was seen only a few times. CDR3 coding DNA: TGTGCCAGCAGTTACTCCGCCAGCCCTAATCAGCCCCAGCATTTT. It translates to CASSYSASPNQPQHF. The chain uses TRBV6-5 and TRBJ1-5; D not resolved. The CDR3 is made up of 15 amino acids. CDR1 is MNHEY and CDR2 is SVGAGI in the germline V gene. The ends were cut back, 0 bases at V and 4 bases at J, with 10 bases in the middle.

The table lists this clonotype with many counts. V and J are TRBV29-1 and TRBJ2-7, with 9 bases aligning to TRBD2. The germline gives CDR1 SQVTM, CDR2 ANQGSEA. V trimming: 4 bases; J trimming: 2 bases; junction bases outside the gene matches: 3. The CDR3 length is 13 residues. This CDR3 is CSVASGAPYEQYF. The CDR3 DNA is TGCAGCGTTGCTAGCGGGGCACCCTACGAGCAGTACTTC.

The V and J genes are TRBV6-5 and TRBJ2-1; D gene unclear. Trimming removed 4 bases at V and 10 bases at J, with 11 bases between. CDR3 size: 12 residues. Germline assignment: CDR1 MNHEY and CDR2 SVGAGI. The CDR3 is CASSSSILEQFF. CDR3 coding DNA: TGTGCCAGCAGTTCATCTATCCTAGAGCAGTTCTTC.

V is TRBV4-1 and J is TRBJ2-3; D might be TRBD2 (5 bases). The CDR3 contains 16 residues. The V and J ends lost 0 bases and 0 bases respectively, with 10 bases between them. Germline V gives CDR1 MGHRA, CDR2 YSYEKL. The CDR3 DNA follows: TGCGCCAGCAGCCAAGACCCGGGAACTAGCACAGATACGCAGTATTTT. Amino acid sequence: CASSQDPGTSTDTQYF.

This clonotype was seen a few times. The genes are TRBV5-1 and TRBJ2-6, with D tentatively TRBD2 (6 bases). Germline CDR1 and CDR2: SGHRS and YFSETQ. The V end lost 0 bases, the J end lost 2 bases, and 12 bases lay between the germline ends. This CDR3 comprises 17 residues. The CDR3 nucleotides are TGCGCCAGCAGCTTGGTGGGGAGGAGAGCTGGGGCCAACGTCCTGACTTTC. As protein: CASSLVGRRAGANVLTF.

In this sample, this clonotype turned up a few times. CDR3 coding DNA: TGCGCCAGCAGCCAAGACGGACCTAGGGGTGACTATGGCTACACCTTC. As protein: CASSQDGPRGDYGYTF. This chain links TRBV4-3 with TRBJ1-2, with TRBD1 as a possible D gene (5 bases). The CDR3 consists of 16 residues. The ends were cut back, 0 bases at V and 3 bases at J, with 14 bases in the middle. Per the germline V gene, CDR1 is LGHNA and CDR2 is YSLEER.

The chain has TRBV4-2 and TRBJ2-4; no clear D gene. The J call may not be correct, given that the DNA end is closer to TRBJ2-7. The CDR3 contains 12 residues. Germline V gene lookup returns CDR1 LGHNA and CDR2 YNFKEQ. CDR3 in amino acids: CASSQEAGEQYF. The DNA for the CDR3 is TGTGCCAGCAGCCAAGAGGCTGGCGAGCAGTACTTC.

The chain joins TRBV5-1 to TRBJ2-1; TRBD1 aligns across 9 bases. V shed 4 bases and J 5 bases; nucleotides not matched to a gene: 7. Germline CDR1 and CDR2: SGHRS and YFSETQ. The CDR3 covers 15 residues. This chain's CDR3 is CASSRPGTGNNEQFF. CDR3 DNA: TGCGCCAGCAGCCGCCCCGGGACAGGGAACAATGAGCAGTTCTTC.

The chain uses TRBV15 and TRBJ1-1; tentatively, D is TRBD1 (6 bases). The CDR3 is 17 residues long. Germline loops: CDR1 LNHNV, CDR2 YYDKDF (reference sequence). V dropped 0 bases and J dropped 7 bases, with 21 bases sitting between them. CDR3 residues: CATSREWGATGGHEAFF. The CDR3 region has the DNA TGTGCCACCAGCAGAGAATGGGGGGCTACGGGGGGCCATGAAGCTTTCTTT.

This clonotype was seen a few times. The genes are TRBV9 and TRBJ2-7; 7 bases are a match to TRBD2. The CDR3 covers 16 residues. With 4 bases clipped from V and 5 bases from J, the junction kept 15 bases outside the gene matches. Germline V gene lookup returns CDR1 SGDLS and CDR2 YYNGEE. This CDR3 is CASSPRVGGSSNEQYF. As DNA, the CDR3 is TGTGCCAGCAGCCCTAGGGTTGGCGGGAGTTCTAACGAGCAGTACTTC. Full variable domain (remainder filled in from reference TRBV9 and TRBJ2-7): DSGVTQTPKHLITATGQRVTLRCSPRSGDLSVYWYQQSLDQGLQFLIQYYNGEERAKGNILERFSAQQFPDLHSELNLSSLELGDSALYFCASSPRVGGSSNEQYFGPGTRLTVT.